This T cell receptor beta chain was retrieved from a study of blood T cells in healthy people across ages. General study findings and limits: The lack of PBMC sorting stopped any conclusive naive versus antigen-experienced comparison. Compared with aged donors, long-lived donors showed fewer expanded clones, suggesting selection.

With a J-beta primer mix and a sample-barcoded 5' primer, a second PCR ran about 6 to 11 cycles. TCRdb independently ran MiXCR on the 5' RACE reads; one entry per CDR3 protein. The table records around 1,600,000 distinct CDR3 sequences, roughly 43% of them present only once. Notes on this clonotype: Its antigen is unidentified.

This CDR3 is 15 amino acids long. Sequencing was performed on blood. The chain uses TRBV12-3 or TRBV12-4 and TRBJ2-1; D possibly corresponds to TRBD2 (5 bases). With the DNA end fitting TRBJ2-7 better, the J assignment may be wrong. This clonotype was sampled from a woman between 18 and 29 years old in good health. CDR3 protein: CASSLRAGSYNEQYF. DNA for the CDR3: TGTGCCAGCAGTTTGAGGGCAGGCTCCTACAATGAGCAGTACTTC.